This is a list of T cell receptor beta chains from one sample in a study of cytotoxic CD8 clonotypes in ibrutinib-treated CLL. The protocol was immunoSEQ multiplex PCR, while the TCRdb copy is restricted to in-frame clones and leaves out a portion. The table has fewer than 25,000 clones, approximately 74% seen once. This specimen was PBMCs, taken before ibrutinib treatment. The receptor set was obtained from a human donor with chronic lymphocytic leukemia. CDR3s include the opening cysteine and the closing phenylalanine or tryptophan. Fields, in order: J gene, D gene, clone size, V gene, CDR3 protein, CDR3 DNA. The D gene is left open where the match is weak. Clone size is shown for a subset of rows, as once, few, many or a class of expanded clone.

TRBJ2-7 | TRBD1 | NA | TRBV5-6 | CASSFGTGRYEQYF | TGTGCCAGCAGCTTCGGGACAGGGAGGTACGAGCAGTACTTC
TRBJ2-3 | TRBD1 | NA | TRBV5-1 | CASSQGARGDTQYF | TGCGCCAGCAGTCAGGGGGCACGGGGAGATACGCAGTATTTT
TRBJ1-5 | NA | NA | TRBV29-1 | CSVGASTNQPQHF | TGCAGCGTGGGGGCCAGCACCAATCAGCCCCAGCATTTT
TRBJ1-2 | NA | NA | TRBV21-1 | CASSKGGENGYTF | TGTGCCAGCAGCAAAGGGGGGGAAAATGGCTACACCTTC
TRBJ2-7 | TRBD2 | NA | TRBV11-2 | CASSLGLAGSYEQYF | TGTGCCAGCAGCTTAGGGCTAGCGGGGTCCTACGAGCAGTACTTC
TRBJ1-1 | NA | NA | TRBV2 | CASQGGNTEAFF | TGTGCCTCCCAGGGAGGGAACACTGAAGCTTTCTTT
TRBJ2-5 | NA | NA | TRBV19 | CASSIARGETQYF | TGTGCCAGTAGTATTGCGAGAGGGGAGACCCAGTACTTC
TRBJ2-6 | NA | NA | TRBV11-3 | CASSCPARNPSGANVLTF | TGTGCCAGCAGCTGCCCGGCCCGTAACCCCTCTGGGGCCAACGTCCTGACTTTC
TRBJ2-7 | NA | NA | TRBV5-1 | CASSRAAVSSYEQYF | TGCGCCAGCAGCCGGGCCGCGGTATCGAGCTACGAGCAGTACTTC
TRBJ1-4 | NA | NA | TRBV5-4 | CASSQEGGLSNEKLFF | TGTGCCAGCAGCCAAGAGGGGGGACTTAGTAATGAAAAACTGTTTTTT
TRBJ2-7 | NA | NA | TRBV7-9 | CASSLVGAAYEQYF | TGTGCCAGCAGCTTAGTTGGGGCGGCCTACGAGCAGTACTTC
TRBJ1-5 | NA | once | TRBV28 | CASSLQFSNQPQHF | TGTGCCAGCAGTCTACAGTTTAGCAATCAGCCCCAGCATTTT
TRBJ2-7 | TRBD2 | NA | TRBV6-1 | CASSTSGGSYEQYF | TGTGCCAGCAGCACTTCCGGGGGGTCCTACGAGCAGTACTTC
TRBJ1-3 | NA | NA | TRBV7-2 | CASSLVYRPSSGNTIYF | TGTGCCAGCAGCTTAGTGTACAGGCCGAGCTCTGGAAACACCATATATTTT
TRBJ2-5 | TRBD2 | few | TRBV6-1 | CASSELAGGGETQYF | TGTGCCAGCAGTGAACTAGCGGGAGGGGGGGAGACCCAGTACTTC
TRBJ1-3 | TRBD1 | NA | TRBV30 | CAWSAGTGGITIYF | TGTGCCTGGAGTGCCGGGACAGGGGGCATCACCATATATTTT
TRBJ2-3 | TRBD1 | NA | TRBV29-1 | CSVLGQGIKQDTQYF | TGCAGCGTGCTGGGACAGGGAATAAAGCAAGATACGCAGTATTTT
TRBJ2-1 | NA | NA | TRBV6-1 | CASSEFWGAPDNEQFF | TGTGCCAGCAGTGAGTTCTGGGGGGCGCCGGACAATGAGCAGTTCTTC
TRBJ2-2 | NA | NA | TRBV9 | CASSVENTGELFF | TGTGCCAGCAGCGTAGAGAACACCGGGGAGCTGTTTTTT
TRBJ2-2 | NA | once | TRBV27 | CASSFRVVAGELFF | TGTGCCAGCAGTTTCCGCGTGGTCGCCGGGGAGCTGTTTTTT
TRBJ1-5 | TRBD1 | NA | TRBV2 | CASSVGRGNQPQHF | TGTGCCAGCAGTGTGGGCAGGGGGAATCAGCCCCAGCATTTT
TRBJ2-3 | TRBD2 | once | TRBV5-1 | CASSLAGASTDTQYF | TGCGCCAGCAGTTTAGCGGGAGCTAGCACAGATACGCAGTATTTT
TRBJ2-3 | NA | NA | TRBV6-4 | CATSRQGTDTQYF | TGTGCCACCTCCAGGCAGGGAACAGATACGCAGTATTTT
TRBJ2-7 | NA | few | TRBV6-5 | CASSYKPRNEQYF | TGTGCCAGCAGTTACAAACCGAGGAACGAGCAGTACTTC
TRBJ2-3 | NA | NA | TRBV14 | CASSQGRHTDTQYF | TGTGCCAGCAGCCAAGGGAGGCATACGGATACGCAGTATTTT
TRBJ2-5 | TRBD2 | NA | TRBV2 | CASSVLTSLETQYF | TGTGCCAGCAGTGTATTGACTAGCCTGGAGACCCAGTACTTC
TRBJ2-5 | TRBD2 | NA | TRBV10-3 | CAISLTSGGVQETQYF | TGTGCCATCAGTCTCACTAGCGGGGGGGTACAAGAGACCCAGTACTTC
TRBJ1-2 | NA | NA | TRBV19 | CASSQTGGGIGYTF | TGTGCCAGTAGCCAGACCGGGGGCGGCATTGGCTACACCTTC
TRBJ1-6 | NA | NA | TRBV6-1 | CASSPRRTSGSPLHF | TGTGCCAGCAGTCCCAGGCGAACCTCAGGATCACCCCTCCACTTT
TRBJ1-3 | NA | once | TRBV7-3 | CASSPTAGPPLANTIYF | TGTGCCAGCAGCCCTACGGCAGGGCCTCCGCTAGCAAACACCATATATTTT
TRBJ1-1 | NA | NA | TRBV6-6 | CASSYGWNTEAFF | TGTGCCAGCAGTTACGGGTGGAACACTGAAGCTTTCTTT
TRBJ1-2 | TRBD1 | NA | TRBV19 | CASRPGTGRYGYTF | TGTGCCAGTAGACCCGGGACAGGGCGCTATGGCTACACCTTC
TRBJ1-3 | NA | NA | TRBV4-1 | CASSQGQAGNTIYF | TGCGCCAGCAGCCAAGGGCAGGCTGGAAACACCATATATTTT
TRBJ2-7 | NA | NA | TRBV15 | CATSRVPPDSYEQYF | TGTGCCACCAGCAGAGTCCCCCCCGACAGTTACGAGCAGTACTTC
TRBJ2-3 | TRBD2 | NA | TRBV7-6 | CASSLVAGEVTDTQYF | TGTGCCAGCAGCTTAGTAGCGGGAGAGGTGACAGATACGCAGTATTTT
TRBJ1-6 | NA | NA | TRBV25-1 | CASSEYRSSYNSPLHF | TGTGCCAGCAGTGAATACAGGAGCTCCTATAATTCACCCCTCCACTTT
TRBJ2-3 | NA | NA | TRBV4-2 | CASSQAGAATPTDTQYF | TGTGCCAGCAGCCAAGCTGGGGCGGCAACTCCCACAGATACGCAGTATTTT
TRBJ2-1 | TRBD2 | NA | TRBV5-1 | CASSSIPGLAGGPGNEQFF | TGCGCCAGCAGCTCAATACCGGGACTAGCGGGAGGGCCAGGGAATGAGCAGTTCTTC
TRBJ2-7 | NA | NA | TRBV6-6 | CASSYPGQSSYEQYF | TGTGCCAGCAGTTACCCTGGGCAGAGCTCCTACGAGCAGTACTTC
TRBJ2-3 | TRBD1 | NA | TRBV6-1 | CASKTGEMTDTQYF | TGTGCCAGCAAAACAGGGGAGATGACAGATACGCAGTATTTT
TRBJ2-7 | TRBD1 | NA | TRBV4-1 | CASSPQGARYEQYF | TGCGCCAGCAGCCCCCAGGGGGCAAGGTACGAGCAGTACTTC
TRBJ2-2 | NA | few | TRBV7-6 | CATNPGFPNTGELFF | TGTGCCACCAATCCAGGGTTTCCAAACACCGGGGAGCTGTTTTTT
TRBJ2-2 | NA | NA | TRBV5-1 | CASSLVVLGGRRWGRGDTGELFF | TGCGCCAGCAGCTTGGTGGTTTTGGGGGGACGCCGTTGGGGTAGAGGAGACACCGGGGAGCTGTTTTTT
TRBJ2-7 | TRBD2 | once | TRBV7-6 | CASSLGGSGTYEQYF | TGTGCCAGCAGCTTAGGCGGGAGCGGGACCTACGAGCAGTACTTC
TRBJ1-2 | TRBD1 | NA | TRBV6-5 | CASSRDREYGYTF | TGTGCCAGCAGCCGGGACAGGGAATATGGCTACACCTTC
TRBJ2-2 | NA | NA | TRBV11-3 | CASSLFRDGELFF | TGTGCCAGCAGCTTATTTAGGGACGGGGAGCTGTTTTTT
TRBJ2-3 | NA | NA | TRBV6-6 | CASSYSAAGADTQYF | TGTGCCAGCAGTTACTCAGCCGCAGGGGCAGATACGCAGTATTTT
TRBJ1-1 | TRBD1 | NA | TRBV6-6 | CASSPGQGTEAFF | TGTGCCAGCAGTCCGGGACAGGGCACTGAAGCTTTCTTT
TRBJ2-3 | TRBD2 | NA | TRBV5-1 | CASSLAWGRGTDTQYF | TGCGCCAGCAGCTTGGCCTGGGGGAGGGGCACAGATACGCAGTATTTT
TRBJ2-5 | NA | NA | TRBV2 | CASSEPRTQYF | TGTGCCAGCAGTGAGCCACGGACCCAGTACTTC